This T cell receptor beta chain was sequenced for a study of blood T cell repertoires in COVID-19. This CDR3 is 15 amino acids long. V lost 5 bases to trimming and J lost 3 bases; unmatched junction nucleotides: 6. Germline V CDR1 and CDR2: SEHNR, FQNEAQ (reference sequence). Source study methods: Amplification of reference gene primers was used by the study to estimate nucleated cell counts. Sequenced by immunoSEQ multiplex PCR; TCRdb stores in-frame clones only, minus some. That table furnishes V, J and clone size, whereas the DNA furnished D and trimming. The table has more than 300,000 clones, more than 70% seen once.

V usage is TRBV7-9 and J usage is TRBJ2-3; TRBD2 agrees at 9 bases. The sequencing sample was made of peripheral blood. This TCR was recovered from a woman in her 70s with COVID-19, enrolled during active disease. The CDR3 bases are TGTGCCAGCAGCACAATAGCGGGGGAGACAGATACGCAGTATTTT. Protein product: CASSTIAGETDTQYF.